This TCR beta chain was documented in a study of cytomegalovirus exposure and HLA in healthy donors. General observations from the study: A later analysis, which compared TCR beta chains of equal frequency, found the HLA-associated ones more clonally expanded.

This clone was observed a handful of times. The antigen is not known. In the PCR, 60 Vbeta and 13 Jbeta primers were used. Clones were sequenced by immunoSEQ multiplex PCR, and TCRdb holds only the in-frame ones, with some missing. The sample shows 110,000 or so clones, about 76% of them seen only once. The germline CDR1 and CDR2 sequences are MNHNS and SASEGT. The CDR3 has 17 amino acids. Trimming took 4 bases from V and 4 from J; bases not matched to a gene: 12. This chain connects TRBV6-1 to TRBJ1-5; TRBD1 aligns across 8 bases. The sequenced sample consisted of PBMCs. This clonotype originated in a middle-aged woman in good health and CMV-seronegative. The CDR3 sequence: CASSVVGTGGENQPQHF. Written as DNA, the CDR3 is TGTGCCAGCAGTGTAGTCGGAACAGGGGGAGAAAATCAGCCCCAGCATTTT.